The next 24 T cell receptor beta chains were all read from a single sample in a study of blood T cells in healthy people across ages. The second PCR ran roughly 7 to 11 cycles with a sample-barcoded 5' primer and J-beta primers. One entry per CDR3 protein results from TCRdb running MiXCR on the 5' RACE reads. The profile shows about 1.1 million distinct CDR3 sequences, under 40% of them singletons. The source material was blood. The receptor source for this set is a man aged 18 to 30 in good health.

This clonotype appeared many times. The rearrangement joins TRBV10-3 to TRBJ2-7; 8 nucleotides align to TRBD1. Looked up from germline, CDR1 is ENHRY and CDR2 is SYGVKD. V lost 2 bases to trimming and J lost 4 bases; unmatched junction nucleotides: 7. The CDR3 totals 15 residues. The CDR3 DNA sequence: TGTGCCATCAGTGAGCAAGGGACAGGTGATTACGAGCAGTACTTC. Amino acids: CAISEQGTGDYEQYF.

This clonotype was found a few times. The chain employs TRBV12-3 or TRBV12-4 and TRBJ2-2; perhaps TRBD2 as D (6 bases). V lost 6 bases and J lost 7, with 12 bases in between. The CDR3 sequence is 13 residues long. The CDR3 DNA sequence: TGTGCCAGCAGGGTTCCCGGGGGCGGGGAGCTGTTTTTT. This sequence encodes CASRVPGGGELFF.

The CDR3 loop reads CASSRETETNYGYTF. The CDR3 DNA follows: TGTGCCAGCTCACGGGAGACAGAGACTAACTATGGCTACACCTTC. J is TRBJ1-2 and V is TRBV18; the D gene is possibly TRBD1 (5 bases). The CDR3 is 15 residues long. Germline lookup yields CDR1 KGHSH and CDR2 LQKENI. Trimming took 4 bases from V and 0 from J, leaving 12 bases between them.

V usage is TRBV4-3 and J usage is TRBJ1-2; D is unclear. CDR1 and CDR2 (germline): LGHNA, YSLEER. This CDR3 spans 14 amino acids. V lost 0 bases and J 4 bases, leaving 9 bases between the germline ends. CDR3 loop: CASSQDWATYGYTF. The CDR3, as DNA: TGCGCCAGCAGCCAAGATTGGGCTACCTATGGCTACACCTTC.

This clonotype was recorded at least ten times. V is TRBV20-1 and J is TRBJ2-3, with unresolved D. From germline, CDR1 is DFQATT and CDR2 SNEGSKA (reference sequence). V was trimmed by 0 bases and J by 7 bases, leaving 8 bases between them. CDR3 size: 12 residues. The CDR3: CSAREPLNTQYF. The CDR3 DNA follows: TGCAGTGCTAGAGAACCCCTTAATACGCAGTATTTT.

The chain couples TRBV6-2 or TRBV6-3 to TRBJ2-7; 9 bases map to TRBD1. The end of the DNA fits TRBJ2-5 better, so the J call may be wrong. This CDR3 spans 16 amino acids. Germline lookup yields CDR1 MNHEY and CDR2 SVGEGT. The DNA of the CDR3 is TGTGCCAGCAGATCCGTGGACAGGGGTATTGGGGAGACCCAGTACTTC. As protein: CASRSVDRGIGETQYF.

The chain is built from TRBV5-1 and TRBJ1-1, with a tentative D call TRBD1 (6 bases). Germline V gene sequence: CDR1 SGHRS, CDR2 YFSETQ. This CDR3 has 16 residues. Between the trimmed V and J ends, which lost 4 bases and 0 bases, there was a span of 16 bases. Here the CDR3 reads CASSEPGAALNTEAFF. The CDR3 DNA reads TGCGCCAGCAGCGAGCCAGGGGCAGCTCTGAACACTGAAGCTTTCTTT. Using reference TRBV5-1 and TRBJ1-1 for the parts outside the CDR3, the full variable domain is KAGVTQTPRYLIKTRGQQVTLSCSPISGHRSVSWYQQTPGQGLQFLFEYFSETQRNKGNFPGRFSGRQFSNSRSEMNVSTLELGDSALYLCASSEPGAALNTEAFFGQGTRLTVV.

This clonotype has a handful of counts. CDR3 region: CASSGSSTNEKLFF. The CDR3 DNA follows: TGTGCCAGCAGCGGCAGCTCAACTAATGAAAAACTGTTTTTT. This chain connects TRBV12-3 or TRBV12-4 to TRBJ1-4; D unresolved. Deletions cut 6 bases from V and 0 bases from J, with 8 bases between. This CDR3 spans 14 amino acids.

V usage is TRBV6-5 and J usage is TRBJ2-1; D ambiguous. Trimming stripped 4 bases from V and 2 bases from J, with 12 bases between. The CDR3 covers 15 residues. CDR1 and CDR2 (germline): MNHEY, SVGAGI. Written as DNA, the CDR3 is TGTGCCAGCAGTTCGGGCCAACAAGCCTACAATGAGCAGTTCTTC. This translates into CASSSGQQAYNEQFF.

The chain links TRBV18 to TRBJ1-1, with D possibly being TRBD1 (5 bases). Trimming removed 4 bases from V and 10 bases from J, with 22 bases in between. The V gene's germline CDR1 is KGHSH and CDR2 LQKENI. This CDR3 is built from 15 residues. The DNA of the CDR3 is TGTGCCAGCTCACGCACAGGAGTATATTCGAAGGGAGCTTTCTTT. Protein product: CASSRTGVYSKGAFF. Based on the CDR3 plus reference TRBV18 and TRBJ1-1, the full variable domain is NAGVMQNPRHLVRRRGQEARLRCSPMKGHSHVYWYRQLPEEGLKFMVYLQKENIIDESGMPKERFSAEFPKEGPSILRIQQVVRGDSAAYFCASSRTGVYSKGAFFGQGTRLTVV.

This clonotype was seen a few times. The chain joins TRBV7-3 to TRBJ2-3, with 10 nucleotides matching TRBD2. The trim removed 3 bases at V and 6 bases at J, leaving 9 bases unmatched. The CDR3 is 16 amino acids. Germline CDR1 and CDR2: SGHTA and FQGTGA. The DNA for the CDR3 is TGTGCCAGCAGCTTTCGGTCTAGCGGGGGTTATGATACGCAGTATTTT. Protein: CASSFRSSGGYDTQYF.

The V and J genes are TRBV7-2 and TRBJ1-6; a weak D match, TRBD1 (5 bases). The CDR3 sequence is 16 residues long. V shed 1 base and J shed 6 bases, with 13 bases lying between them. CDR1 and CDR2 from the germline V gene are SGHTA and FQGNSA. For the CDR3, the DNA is TGTGCCAGCAGCTTAGGAGGGGTCGGGCTTAATTCACCCCTCCACTTT. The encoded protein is CASSLGGVGLNSPLHF. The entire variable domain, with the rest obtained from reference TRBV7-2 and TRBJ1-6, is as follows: GAGVSQSPSNKVTEKGKDVELRCDPISGHTALYWYRQSLGQGLEFLIYFQGNSAPDKSGLPSDRFSAERTGGSVSTLTIQRTQQEDSAVYLCASSLGGVGLNSPLHFGNGTRLTVT.

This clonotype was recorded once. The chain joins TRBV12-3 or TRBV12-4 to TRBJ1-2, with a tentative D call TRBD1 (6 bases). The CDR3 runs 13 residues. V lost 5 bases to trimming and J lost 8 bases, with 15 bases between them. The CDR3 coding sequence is TGTGCCAGCAGTGCTACAGGGTGGAGCGGCTACACCTTC. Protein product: CASSATGWSGYTF.

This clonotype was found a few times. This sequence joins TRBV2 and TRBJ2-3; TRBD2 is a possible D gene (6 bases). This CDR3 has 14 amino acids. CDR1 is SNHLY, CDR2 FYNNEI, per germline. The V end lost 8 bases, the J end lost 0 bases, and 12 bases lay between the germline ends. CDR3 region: CASQLATSTDTQYF. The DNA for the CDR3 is TGTGCCAGCCAGCTAGCGACTAGCACAGATACGCAGTATTTT.

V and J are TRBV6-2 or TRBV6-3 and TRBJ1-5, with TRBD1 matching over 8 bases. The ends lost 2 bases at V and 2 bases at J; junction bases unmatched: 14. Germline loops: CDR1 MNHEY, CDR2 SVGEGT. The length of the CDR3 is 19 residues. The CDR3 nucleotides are TGTGCCAGCAGTTACATCCTTTCAGACAGGGGTAGGGGCAATCAGCCCCAGCATTTT. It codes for CASSYILSDRGRGNQPQHF.

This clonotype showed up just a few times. CDR3 protein: CAISEAGQASYEQYF. CDR3 DNA sequence: TGTGCCATCAGTGAGGCGGGGCAAGCCTCCTACGAGCAGTACTTC. This chain links TRBV10-3 with TRBJ2-7; TRBD2 might be the D (6 bases). The germline CDR1 and CDR2 sequences are ENHRY and SYGVKD. CDR3 length: 15 amino acids. V was cut by 2 bases and J by 0 bases, with 11 bases left in between.

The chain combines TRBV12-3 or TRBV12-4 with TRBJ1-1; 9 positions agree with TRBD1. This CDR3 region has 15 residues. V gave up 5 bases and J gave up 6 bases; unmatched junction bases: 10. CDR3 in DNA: TGTGCCAGCAGTCCAAACTCGGGACAGGGCGCTGAAGCTTTCTTT. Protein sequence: CASSPNSGQGAEAFF.

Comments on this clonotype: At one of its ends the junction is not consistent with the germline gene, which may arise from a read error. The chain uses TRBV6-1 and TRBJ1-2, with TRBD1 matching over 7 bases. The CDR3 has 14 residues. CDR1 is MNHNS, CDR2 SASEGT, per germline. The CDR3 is CASSETDRHYGHTF. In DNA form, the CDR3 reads TGTGCCAGCAGTGAAACGGACAGGCACTATGGCCACACCTTC.

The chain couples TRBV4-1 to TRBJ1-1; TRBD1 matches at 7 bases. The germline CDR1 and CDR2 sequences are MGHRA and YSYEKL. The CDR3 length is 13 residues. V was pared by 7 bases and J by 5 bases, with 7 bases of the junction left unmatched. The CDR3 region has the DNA TGCGCCAGCAAAGACAGGGAGTTTACTGAAGCTTTCTTT. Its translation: CASKDREFTEAFF.

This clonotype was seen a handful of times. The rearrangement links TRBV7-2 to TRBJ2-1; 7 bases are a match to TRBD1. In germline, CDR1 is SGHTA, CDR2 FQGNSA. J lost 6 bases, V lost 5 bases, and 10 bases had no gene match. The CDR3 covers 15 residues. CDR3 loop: CASSPDRVYVNEQFF. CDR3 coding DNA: TGTGCCAGCAGCCCTGACAGGGTCTATGTCAATGAGCAGTTCTTC.

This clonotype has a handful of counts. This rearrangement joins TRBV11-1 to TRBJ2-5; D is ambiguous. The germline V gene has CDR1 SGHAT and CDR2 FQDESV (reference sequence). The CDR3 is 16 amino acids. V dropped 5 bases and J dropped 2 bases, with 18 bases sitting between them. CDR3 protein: CASSRHAGQLQETQYF. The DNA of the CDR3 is TGTGCCAGCAGCCGACACGCCGGGCAGCTGCAAGAGACCCAGTACTTC. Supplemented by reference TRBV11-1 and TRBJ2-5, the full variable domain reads EAEVAQSPRYKITEKSQAVAFWCDPISGHATLYWYRQILGQGPELLVQFQDESVVDDSQLPKDRFSAERLKGVDSTLKIQPAELGDSAMYLCASSRHAGQLQETQYFGPGTRLLVL.

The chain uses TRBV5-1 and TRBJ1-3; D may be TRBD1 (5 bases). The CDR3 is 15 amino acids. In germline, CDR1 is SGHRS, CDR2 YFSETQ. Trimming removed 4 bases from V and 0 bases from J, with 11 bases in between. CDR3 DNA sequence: TGCGCCAGCAGCCGGGGGACCGTCTCTGGAAACACCATATATTTT. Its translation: CASSRGTVSGNTIYF.

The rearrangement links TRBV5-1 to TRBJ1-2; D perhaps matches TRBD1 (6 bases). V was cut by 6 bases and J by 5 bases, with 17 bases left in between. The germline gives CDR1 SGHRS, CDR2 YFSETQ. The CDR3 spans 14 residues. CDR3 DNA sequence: TGCGCCAGCACCAAAGAAGGGACAAATTATGGCTACACCTTC. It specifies CASTKEGTNYGYTF.

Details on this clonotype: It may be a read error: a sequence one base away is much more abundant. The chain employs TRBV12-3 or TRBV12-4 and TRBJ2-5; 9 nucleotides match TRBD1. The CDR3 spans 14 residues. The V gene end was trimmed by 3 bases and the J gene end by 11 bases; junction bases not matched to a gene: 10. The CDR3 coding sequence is TGTGCCAGCAGTTTGCTCGGGACAGGGAATGAGCAGTACTTC. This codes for CASSLLGTGNEQYF.